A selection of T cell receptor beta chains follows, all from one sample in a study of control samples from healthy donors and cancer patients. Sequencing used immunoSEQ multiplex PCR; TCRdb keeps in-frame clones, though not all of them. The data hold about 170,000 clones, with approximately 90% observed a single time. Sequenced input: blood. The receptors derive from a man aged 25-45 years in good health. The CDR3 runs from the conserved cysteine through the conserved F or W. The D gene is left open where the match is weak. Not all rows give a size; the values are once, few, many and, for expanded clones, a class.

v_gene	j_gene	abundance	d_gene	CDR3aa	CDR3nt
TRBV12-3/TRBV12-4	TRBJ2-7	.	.	CASSLYYEQYF	TGTGCCAGCAGCCTTTACTACGAGCAGTACTTC
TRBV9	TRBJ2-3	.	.	CASSPSVPPTDTQYF	TGTGCCAGCAGCCCCTCAGTACCTCCCACAGATACGCAGTATTTT
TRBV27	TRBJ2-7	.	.	CASRRWAGSTDEQYF	TGTGCCAGCAGACGTTGGGCGGGAAGTACCGACGAGCAGTACTTC
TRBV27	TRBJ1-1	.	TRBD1	CASSPTGTGGTEAFF	TGTGCCAGCAGTCCCACCGGGACAGGGGGGACTGAAGCTTTCTTT
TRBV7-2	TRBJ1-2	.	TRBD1	CASSLAGQDGYTF	TGTGCCAGCAGCTTAGCGGGACAGGATGGCTACACCTTC
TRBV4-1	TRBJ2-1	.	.	CASSQETERNEQFF	TGCGCCAGCAGCCAAGAAACAGAACGCAATGAGCAGTTCTTC
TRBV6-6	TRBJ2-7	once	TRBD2	CASTYKRGGATYEQYF	TGTGCCAGCACCTACAAACGCGGGGGGGCCACCTACGAGCAGTACTTC
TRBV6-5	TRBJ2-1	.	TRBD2	CASRYTSASYNEQFF	TGTGCCAGCAGATACACTAGCGCTTCCTACAATGAGCAGTTCTTC
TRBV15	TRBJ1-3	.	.	CATSHPGTPSGNTIYF	TGTGCCACCAGCCATCCCGGTACTCCTTCTGGAAACACCATATATTTT
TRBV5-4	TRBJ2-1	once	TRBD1	CASSIDRGGSYNEQFF	TGTGCCAGCAGCATCGACAGGGGTGGATCCTACAATGAGCAGTTCTTC
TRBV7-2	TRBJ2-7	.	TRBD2	CASSLKGSGIFKQYF	TGTGCCAGCAGCTTAAAGGGTAGCGGGATCTTCAAGCAGTACTTC
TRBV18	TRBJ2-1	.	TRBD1	CASPPPGQGFNEQFF	TGTGCCAGCCCACCCCCGGGACAGGGATTTAATGAGCAGTTCTTC
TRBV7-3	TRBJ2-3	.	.	CASSLGGATARDTQYF	TGTGCCAGCAGCTTAGGGGGGGCTACAGCAAGAGATACGCAGTATTTT
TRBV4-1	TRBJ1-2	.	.	CASSQDGARRYYGYTF	TGCGCCAGCAGCCAAGATGGGGCCCGCCGCTACTATGGCTACACCTTC
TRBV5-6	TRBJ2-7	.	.	CASSFATTLSEQYF	TGTGCCAGCAGCTTTGCCACGACCCTAAGCGAGCAGTACTTC
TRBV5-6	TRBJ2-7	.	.	CASSLGTTYEQYF	TGTGCCAGCAGCTTGGGGACAACCTACGAGCAGTACTTC
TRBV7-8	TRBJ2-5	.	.	CASSFLESETQYF	TGTGCCAGCAGCTTCTTGGAGTCGGAGACCCAGTACTTC
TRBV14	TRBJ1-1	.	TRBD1	CASSLSGQGGKAFF	TGTGCCAGCAGCCTCTCGGGACAGGGGGGGAAAGCTTTCTTT
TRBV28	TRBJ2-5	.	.	CASSPAGGIGTQYF	TGTGCCAGCAGTCCTGCCGGTGGGATTGGGACCCAGTACTTC
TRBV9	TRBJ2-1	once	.	CASSFRPNQGNEQFF	TGTGCCAGCAGCTTTAGACCCAATCAAGGGAATGAGCAGTTCTTC
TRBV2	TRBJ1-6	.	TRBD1	CASKTGSSYNSPLHF	TGTGCCAGCAAGACAGGGAGCTCCTATAATTCACCCCTCCACTTT
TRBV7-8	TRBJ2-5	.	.	CASSLTPLKETQYF	TGTGCCAGCAGCTTAACTCCCCTCAAGGAGACCCAGTACTTC
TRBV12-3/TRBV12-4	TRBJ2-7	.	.	CASSLAAGYEQYF	TGTGCCAGCAGTTTAGCGGCGGGGTACGAGCAGTACTTC
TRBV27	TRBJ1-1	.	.	CASTTRGGKTEAFF	TGTGCCAGCACCACAAGGGGGGGGAAGACTGAAGCTTTCTTT
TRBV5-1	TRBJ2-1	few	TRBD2	CASSSISGGTYNEQFF	TGCGCCAGCAGCTCGATTAGCGGGGGGACCTACAATGAGCAGTTCTTC
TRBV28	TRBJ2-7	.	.	CASSGFSYEQYF	TGTGCCAGCTCCGGGTTTTCCTACGAGCAGTACTTC
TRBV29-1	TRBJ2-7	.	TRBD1	CSVGGTVYYEQYF	TGCAGCGTTGGGGGGACAGTTTACTACGAGCAGTACTTC
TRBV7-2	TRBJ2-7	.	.	CASSSPGSEQYF	TGTGCCAGCAGCTCCCCCGGGTCCGAGCAGTACTTC
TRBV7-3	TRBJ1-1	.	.	CASSETTNTEAFF	TGTGCCAGCAGTGAGACAACGAACACTGAAGCTTTCTTT
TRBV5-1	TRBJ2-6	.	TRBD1	CASSLTDRAGANVLTF	TGCGCCAGCAGCTTGACTGACAGGGCTGGGGCCAACGTCCTGACTTTC
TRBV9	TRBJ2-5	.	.	CASSEDMDTGRRGTQYF	TGTGCCAGCAGCGAAGACATGGATACGGGCCGAAGGGGGACCCAGTACTTC
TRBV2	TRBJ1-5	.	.	CASDSDRSNQPQHF	TGTGCCAGTGACTCCGACAGAAGCAATCAGCCCCAGCATTTT
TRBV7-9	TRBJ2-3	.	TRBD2	CASSQAGVLYTQYF	TGTGCCAGCAGCCAAGCGGGGGTTCTGTATACGCAGTATTTT
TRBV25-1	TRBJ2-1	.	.	CATSSNEQFF	TGTGCCACCTCCTCCAATGAGCAGTTCTTC
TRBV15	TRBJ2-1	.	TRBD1	CATSRSGDRGKEQFF	TGTGCCACCAGTAGGTCCGGGGACAGGGGAAAGGAGCAGTTCTTC
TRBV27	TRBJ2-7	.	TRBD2	CATHSLAGDYEQYF	TGTGCCACTCACTCGCTAGCGGGGGACTACGAGCAGTACTTC
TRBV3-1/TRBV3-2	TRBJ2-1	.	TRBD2	CASSPKDGGGIYNEQFF	TGTGCCAGCAGCCCAAAAGATGGGGGAGGGATTTACAATGAGCAGTTCTTC
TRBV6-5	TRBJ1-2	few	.	CASTETGIGYTF	TGTGCCAGTACAGAGACGGGGATTGGCTACACCTTC
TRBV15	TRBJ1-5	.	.	CATSRGNSLNQPQHF	TGTGCCACCAGCAGAGGTAACAGCCTAAATCAGCCCCAGCATTTT
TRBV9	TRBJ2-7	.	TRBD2	CASSLTSGAYEQYF	TGTGCCAGCAGCCTTACTAGCGGAGCCTACGAGCAGTACTTC
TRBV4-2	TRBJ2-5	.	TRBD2	CASSQSFLSGGQETQYF	TGTGCCAGCAGCCAGAGCTTCCTTAGCGGGGGGCAAGAGACCCAGTACTTC
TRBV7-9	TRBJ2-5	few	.	CASSLFQETQYF	TGTGCCAGCAGCTTATTCCAAGAGACCCAGTACTTC
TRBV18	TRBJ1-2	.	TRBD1	CASSPGQGNYGYTF	TGTGCCAGCTCACCAGGACAGGGGAACTATGGCTACACCTTC
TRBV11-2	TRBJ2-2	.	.	CAMRGSRNTGELFF	TGTGCCATGCGAGGGAGTCGGAACACCGGGGAGCTGTTTTTT
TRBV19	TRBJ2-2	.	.	CASSLGDRTGELFF	TGTGCCAGTAGTCTAGGGGATAGGACCGGGGAGCTGTTTTTT
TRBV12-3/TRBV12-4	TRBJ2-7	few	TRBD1	CASSWDRVGEQYF	TGTGCCAGCAGTTGGGACAGGGTGGGAGAGCAGTACTTC
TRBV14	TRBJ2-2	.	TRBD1	CASSVTGAGELFF	TGTGCCAGCAGCGTAACAGGGGCCGGGGAGCTGTTTTTT
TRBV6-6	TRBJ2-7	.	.	CASSLTGFSYEQYF	TGTGCCAGCAGCCTGACGGGGTTCTCCTACGAGCAGTACTTC